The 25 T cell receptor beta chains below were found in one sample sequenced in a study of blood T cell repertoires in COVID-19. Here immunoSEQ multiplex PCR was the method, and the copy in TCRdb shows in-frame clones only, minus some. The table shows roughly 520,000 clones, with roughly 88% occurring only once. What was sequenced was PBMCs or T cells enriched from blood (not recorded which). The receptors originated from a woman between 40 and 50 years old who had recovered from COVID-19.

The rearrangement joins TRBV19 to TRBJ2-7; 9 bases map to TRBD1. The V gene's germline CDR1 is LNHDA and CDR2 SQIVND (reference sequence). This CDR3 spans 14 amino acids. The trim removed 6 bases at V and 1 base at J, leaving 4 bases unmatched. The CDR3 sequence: CASRPGQGSYEQYF. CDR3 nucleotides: TGTGCCAGTAGACCGGGACAGGGTTCCTACGAGCAGTACTTC.

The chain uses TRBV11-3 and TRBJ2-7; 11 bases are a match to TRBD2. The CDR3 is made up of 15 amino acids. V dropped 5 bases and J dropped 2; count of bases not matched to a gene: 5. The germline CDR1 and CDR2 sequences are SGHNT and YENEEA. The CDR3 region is CASSTGLAVAYEQYF. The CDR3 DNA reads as TGTGCCAGCAGCACGGGACTAGCGGTAGCCTACGAGCAGTACTTC.

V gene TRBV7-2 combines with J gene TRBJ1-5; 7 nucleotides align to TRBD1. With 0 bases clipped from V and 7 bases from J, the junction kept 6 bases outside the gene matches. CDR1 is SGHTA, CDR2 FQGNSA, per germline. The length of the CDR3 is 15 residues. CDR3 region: CASSLAEGAGQPQHF. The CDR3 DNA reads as TGTGCCAGCAGCTTAGCGGAGGGGGCAGGACAGCCCCAGCATTTT.

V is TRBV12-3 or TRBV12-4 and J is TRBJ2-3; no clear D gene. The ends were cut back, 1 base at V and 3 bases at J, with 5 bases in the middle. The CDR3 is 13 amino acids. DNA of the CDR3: TGTGCCAGCAGTTTAGATAGAACAGATACGCAGTATTTT. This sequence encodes CASSLDRTDTQYF.

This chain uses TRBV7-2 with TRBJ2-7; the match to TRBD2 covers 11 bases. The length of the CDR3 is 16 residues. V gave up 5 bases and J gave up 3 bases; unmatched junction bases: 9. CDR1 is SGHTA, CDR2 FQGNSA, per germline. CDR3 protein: CASSPRSGRAGYEQYF. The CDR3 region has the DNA TGTGCCAGCAGCCCTCGTAGCGGGAGGGCCGGCTACGAGCAGTACTTC.

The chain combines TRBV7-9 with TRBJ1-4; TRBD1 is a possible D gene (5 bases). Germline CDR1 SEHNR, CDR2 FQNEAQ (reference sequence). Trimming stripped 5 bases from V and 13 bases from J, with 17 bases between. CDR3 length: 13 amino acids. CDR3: CASSLYGGGTLFF. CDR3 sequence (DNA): TGTGCCAGCAGCCTATATGGGGGGGGGACACTGTTTTTT.

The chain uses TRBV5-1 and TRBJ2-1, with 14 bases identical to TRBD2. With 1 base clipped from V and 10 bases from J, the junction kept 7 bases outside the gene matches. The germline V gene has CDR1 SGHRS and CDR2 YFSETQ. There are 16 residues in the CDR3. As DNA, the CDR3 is TGCGCCAGCAGCTTGCCGACTAGCGGGAGGGCCGAGGAGCAGTTCTTC. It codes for CASSLPTSGRAEEQFF.

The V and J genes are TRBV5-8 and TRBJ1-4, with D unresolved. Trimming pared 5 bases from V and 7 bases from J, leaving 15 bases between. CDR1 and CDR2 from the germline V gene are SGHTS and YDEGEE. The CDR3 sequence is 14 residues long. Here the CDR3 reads CASRRSVSGEKLFF. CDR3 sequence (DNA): TGTGCCAGCAGAAGAAGTGTTAGCGGTGAAAAACTGTTTTTT.

The CDR3 loop is CASSSRGGSYNEQFF. The CDR3 DNA is TGTGCCAGCAGTTCGCGGGGGGGCTCCTACAATGAGCAGTTCTTC. The chain carries TRBV27 and TRBJ2-1, with TRBD2 matching 9 bases. From germline, CDR1 is MNHEY and CDR2 SMNVEV (reference sequence). There are 15 residues in the CDR3. J gave up 0 bases and V 4 bases, and 1 base lay outside the gene matches.

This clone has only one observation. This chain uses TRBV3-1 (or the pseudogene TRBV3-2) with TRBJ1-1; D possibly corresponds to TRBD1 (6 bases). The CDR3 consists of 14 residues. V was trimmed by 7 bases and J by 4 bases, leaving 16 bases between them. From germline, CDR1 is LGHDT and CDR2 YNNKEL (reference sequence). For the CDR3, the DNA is TGTGCCAGCAAACCTACCAGGGGTTCCACTGAAGCTTTCTTT. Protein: CASKPTRGSTEAFF.

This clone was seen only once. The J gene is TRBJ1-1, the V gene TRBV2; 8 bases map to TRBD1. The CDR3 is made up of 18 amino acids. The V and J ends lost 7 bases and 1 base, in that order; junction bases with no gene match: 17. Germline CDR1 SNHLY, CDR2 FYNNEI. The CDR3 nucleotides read TGTGCCAGCACCAACCTGGGACAGGATATCTATCCGAACACTGAAGCTTTCTTT. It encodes CASTNLGQDIYPNTEAFF. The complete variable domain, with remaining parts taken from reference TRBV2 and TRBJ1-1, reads EPEVTQTPSHQVTQMGQEVILRCVPISNHLYFYWYRQILGQKVEFLVSFYNNEISEKSEIFDDQFSVERPDGSNFTLKIRSTKLEDSAMYFCASTNLGQDIYPNTEAFFGQGTRLTVV.

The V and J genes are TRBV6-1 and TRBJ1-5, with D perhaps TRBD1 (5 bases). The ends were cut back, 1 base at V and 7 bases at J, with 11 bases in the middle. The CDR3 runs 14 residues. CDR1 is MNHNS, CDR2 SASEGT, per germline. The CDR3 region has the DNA TGTGCCAGCAGTGAAGGTGCAGGGAACCAGCCCCAGCATTTT. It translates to CASSEGAGNQPQHF.

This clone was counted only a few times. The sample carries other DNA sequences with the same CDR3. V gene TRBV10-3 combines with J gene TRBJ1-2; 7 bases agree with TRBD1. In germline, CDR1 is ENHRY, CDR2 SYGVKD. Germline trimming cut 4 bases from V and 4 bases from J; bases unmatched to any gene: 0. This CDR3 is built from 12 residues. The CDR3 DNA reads TGTGCCATCAGTGGGACAGGCTATGGCTACACCTTC. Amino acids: CAISGTGYGYTF.

CDR3 coding DNA: TGCAGCGTCCAGGCAGGGGGCTCCCTCACCTCTGGAAACACCATATATTTT. It yields the protein CSVQAGGSLTSGNTIYF. The chain recombines TRBV29-1 with TRBJ1-3, with 8 positions matching TRBD1. Germline V gene sequence: CDR1 SQVTM, CDR2 ANQGSEA. Germline trimming cut 6 bases from V and 0 bases from J; bases unmatched to any gene: 13. This CDR3 has 17 amino acids.

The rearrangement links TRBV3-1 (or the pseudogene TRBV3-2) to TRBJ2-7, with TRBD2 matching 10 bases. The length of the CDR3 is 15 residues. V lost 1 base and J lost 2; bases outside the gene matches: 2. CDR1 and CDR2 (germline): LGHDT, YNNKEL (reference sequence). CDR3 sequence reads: CASSQALAGAYEQYF. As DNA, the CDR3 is TGTGCCAGCAGCCAAGCTCTAGCGGGAGCCTACGAGCAGTACTTC.

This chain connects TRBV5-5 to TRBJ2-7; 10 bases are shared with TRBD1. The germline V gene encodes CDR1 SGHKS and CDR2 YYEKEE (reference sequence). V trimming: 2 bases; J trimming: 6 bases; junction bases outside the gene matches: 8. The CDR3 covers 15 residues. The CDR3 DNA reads TGTGCCAGCAGCTTACCGGGACAGGGGAAGCGCGAGCAGTACTTC. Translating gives CASSLPGQGKREQYF.

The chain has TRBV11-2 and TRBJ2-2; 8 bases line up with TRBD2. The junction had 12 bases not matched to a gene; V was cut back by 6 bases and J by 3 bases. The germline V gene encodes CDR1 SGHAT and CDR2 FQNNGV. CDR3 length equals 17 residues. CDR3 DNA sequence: TGTGCCAGCAGTAATTTCGGGCGGGAGGTTTACACCGGGGAGCTGTTTTTT. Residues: CASSNFGREVYTGELFF.

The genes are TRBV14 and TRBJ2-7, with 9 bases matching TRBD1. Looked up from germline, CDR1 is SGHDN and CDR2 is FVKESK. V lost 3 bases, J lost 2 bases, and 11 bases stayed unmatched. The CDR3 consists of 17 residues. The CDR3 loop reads CASSHTSGTGTTYEQYF. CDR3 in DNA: TGTGCCAGCAGCCATACCTCAGGGACAGGGACCACCTACGAGCAGTACTTC.

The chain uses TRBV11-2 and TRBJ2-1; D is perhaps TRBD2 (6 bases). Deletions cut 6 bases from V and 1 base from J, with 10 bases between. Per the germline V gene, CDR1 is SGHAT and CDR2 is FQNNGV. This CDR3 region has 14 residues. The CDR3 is CASRPGGSYNEQFF. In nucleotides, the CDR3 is TGTGCCAGCAGGCCTGGGGGGTCCTACAATGAGCAGTTCTTC.

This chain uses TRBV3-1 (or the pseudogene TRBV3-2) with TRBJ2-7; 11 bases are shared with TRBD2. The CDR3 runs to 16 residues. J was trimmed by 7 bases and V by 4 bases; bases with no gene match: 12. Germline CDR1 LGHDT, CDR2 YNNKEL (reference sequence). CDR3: CASSLAGGSTRPEQYF. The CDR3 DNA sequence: TGTGCCAGCAGCCTAGCGGGAGGGTCGACCCGACCGGAGCAGTACTTC.

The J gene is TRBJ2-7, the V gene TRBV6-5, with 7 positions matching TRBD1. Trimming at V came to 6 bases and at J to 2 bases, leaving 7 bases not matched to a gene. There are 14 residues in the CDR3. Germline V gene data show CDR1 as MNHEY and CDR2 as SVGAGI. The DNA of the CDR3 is TGTGCCAGCAGCACTCCGGGACAGACCTACGAGCAGTACTTC. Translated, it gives CASSTPGQTYEQYF.

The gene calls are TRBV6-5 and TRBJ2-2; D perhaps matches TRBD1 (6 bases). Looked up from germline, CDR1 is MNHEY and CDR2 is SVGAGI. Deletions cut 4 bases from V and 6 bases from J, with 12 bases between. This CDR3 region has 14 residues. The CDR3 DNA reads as TGTGCCAGCAGTTTCGACAGGCCACCCGGGGAGCTGTTTTTT. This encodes CASSFDRPPGELFF.

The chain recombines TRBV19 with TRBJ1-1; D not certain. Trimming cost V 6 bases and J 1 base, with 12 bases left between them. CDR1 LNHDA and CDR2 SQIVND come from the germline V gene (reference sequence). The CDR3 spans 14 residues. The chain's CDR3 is CASRRDISNTEAFF. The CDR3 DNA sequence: TGTGCCAGTAGAAGAGACATATCGAACACTGAAGCTTTCTTT.

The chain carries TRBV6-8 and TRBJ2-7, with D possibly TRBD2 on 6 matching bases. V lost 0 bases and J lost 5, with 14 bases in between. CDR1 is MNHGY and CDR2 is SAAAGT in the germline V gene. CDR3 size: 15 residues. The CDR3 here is CASSYSTTGEDEQYF. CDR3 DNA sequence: TGTGCCAGCAGTTACTCGACAACGGGAGAGGACGAGCAGTACTTC.

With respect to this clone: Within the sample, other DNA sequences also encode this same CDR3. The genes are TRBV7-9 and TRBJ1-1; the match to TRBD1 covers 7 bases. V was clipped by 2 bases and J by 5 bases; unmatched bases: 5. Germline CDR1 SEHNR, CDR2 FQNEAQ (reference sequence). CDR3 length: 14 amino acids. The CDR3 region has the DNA TGTGCCAGCAGCTTACGACAGGGTGATACTGAAGCTTTCTTT. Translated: CASSLRQGDTEAFF.